The clone carrying this T cell receptor (beta chain) was observed many times. What it recognizes is unknown. The data are from a study of CD8+ T cells in alopecia areata. Overall study: Twice daily, treated patients received 5 to 10 mg of oral tofacitinib. Study-level findings and limits: How baseline CD8+ expansion relates to response remains uncertain (there was one nonresponder). Tofacitinib significantly reduced both scalp clonality and expanded CD8+ clones among the top 100.

Stated treatment: oral pan-JAK inhibitor, 5-10 mg twice daily. Isolation of CD4+ and CD8+ T cells from PBMCs was achieved by sorting. RNA extraction and reverse transcription yielded cDNA as sequencing template. The assay was immunoSEQ multiplex PCR, and TCRdb's table has in-frame clones only and misses some. The table includes fewer than 250,000 clones, roughly two fifths detected once. The V gene's germline CDR1 is MNHEY and CDR2 SVGAGI. Trimming removed 2 bases at V and 4 bases at J, with 16 bases between. The CDR3 sequence is 16 residues long. Sequencing used CD4+ T cells sorted from blood, obtained at roughly week 30, from a patient treated with tofacitinib. The TCR originated in a human donor with alopecia areata. The rearrangement uses TRBV6-5 and TRBJ2-3, with TRBD1 as a possible D gene (6 bases). The CDR3, as DNA: TGTGCCAGCAGTTACGAGGTGGGGGCTAGGGCAGATACGCAGTATTTT. Protein sequence: CASSYEVGARADTQYF.